This T cell receptor (beta chain) was identified in a study of radiotherapy plus CTLA-4 blockade in lung cancer. Study-level background: An objective response was seen in under 20% of patients, and disease control in roughly 28%.

Measured with immunoSEQ multiplex PCR; TCRdb has only the in-frame clones, and not every one. Of around 85,000 clones listed, around 88% are singletons. Germline CDR1 reads MNHEY; CDR2 reads SVGAGI. The CDR3 has 14 residues. The J segment lost 6 bases and the V segment lost 6 bases, leaving 8 bases of the junction unmatched. The sequences come from peripheral blood, collected from a patient treated with radiotherapy plus ipilimumab. The chain is built from TRBV6-5 and TRBJ1-1; TRBD1 matches at 9 bases. This TCR was recovered from a human donor with non-small cell lung cancer who had a partial response to radiotherapy plus ipilimumab. CDR3 sequence: CASSRKQGASEAFF. The DNA of the CDR3 is TGTGCCAGCAGCAGGAAACAGGGGGCTTCTGAAGCTTTCTTT.